This TCR beta chain is from a study of CD4 T cells in relation to SARS-CoV-2 and coronaviruses. Study as a whole: After nine to eleven days of antigen culture, PBMC TCR beta CDR3s were sequenced. Two subjects were Hispanic; patients were roughly eight males and 4 females.

Data came from immunoSEQ multiplex PCR; TCRdb stores just in-frame clones and leaves some out. Among 41,000 or so clones listed, about 80% were seen once. Sorted naive or memory CD4+ cells met CEF peptides for over 9 days. This CDR3 contains 13 residues. Trimming cost V 5 bases and J 1 base; bases outside gene matches: 4. CDR1 and CDR2 from the germline V gene are GTSNPN and SVGIG (reference sequence). Details on this clone: Its antigen is unidentified.

The rearrangement links TRBV30 to TRBJ2-7; 8 bases align to TRBD1. This receptor was identified in an adult with COVID-19. Sequencing was performed on naive CD4+ T cells from PBMCs, cultured in vitro. The subset: naive CD4+ T cells isolated by negative enrichment. The CDR3 bases are TGTGCCTGGGGGACAGGCGATTCCTACGAGCAGTACTTC. Translating it yields CAWGTGDSYEQYF.